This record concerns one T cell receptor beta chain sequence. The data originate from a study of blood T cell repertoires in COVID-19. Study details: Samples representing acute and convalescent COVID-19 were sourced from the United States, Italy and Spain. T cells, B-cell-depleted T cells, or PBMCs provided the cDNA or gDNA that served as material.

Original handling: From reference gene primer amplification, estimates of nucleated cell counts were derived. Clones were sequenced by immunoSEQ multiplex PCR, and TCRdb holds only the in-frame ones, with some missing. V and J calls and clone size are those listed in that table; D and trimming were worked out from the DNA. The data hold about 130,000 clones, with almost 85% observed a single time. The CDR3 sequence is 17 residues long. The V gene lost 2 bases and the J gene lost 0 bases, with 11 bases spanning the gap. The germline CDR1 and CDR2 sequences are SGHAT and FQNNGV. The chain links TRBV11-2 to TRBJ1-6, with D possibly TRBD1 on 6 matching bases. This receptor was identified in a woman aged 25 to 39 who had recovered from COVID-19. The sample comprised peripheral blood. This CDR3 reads CASSLTGSSSYNSPLHF. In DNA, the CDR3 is TGTGCCAGCAGCTTAACAGGGTCGAGCTCCTATAATTCACCCCTCCACTTT.